One and the same sample provided the 9 T cell receptor beta chains below, sequenced in a study of blood T cells in healthy people across ages. Next came a second PCR, run for about 6 to 11 cycles, which used a sample-barcoded 5' primer along with a J-beta primer mix. TCRdb called the 5' RACE reads again in MiXCR, with one record for every CDR3 protein. The sample carries over a million distinct CDR3 sequences, 40% to 45% recorded once. Sequenced input: blood. The receptor set was obtained from a woman aged 55-75 years in good health.

This clonotype was seen once. One end of the junction is discordant with germline, which a read error may explain. The chain joins TRBV4-2 to TRBJ2-7; 11 bases fit TRBD2. Germline V gene data show CDR1 as LGHNA and CDR2 as YNFKEQ. This CDR3 spans 17 amino acids. CDR3 DNA sequence: TGTGCCAGCAGCCTCGGGACTAGCGGAGGGGACTCCTGCGAGCAGTACTTC. Protein sequence: CASSLGTSGGDSCEQYF.

This clonotype has just a few counts. This sequence joins TRBV20-1 and TRBJ2-7, with TRBD2 matching 12 bases. V was pared by 6 bases and J by 3 bases, with 6 bases of the junction left unmatched. This CDR3 is built from 14 residues. Germline CDR1 is DFQATT and CDR2 is SNEGSKA (reference sequence). CDR3 in DNA: TGCAGTGCAGCTAGCGGGAGGGCCTTCTACGAGCAGTACTTC. As protein: CSAASGRAFYEQYF.

The genes are TRBV7-9 and TRBJ1-1; D call uncertain. Germline V lookup: CDR1 SEHNR, CDR2 FQNEAQ (reference sequence). The CDR3 is 13 amino acids. V was cut by 1 base and J by 10 bases, with 13 bases left in between. DNA of the CDR3: TGTGCCAGCAGCTTAGACGGCAGAAGGCTAGCTTTCTTT. Protein sequence: CASSLDGRRLAFF.

The chain employs TRBV4-1 and TRBJ2-7, with TRBD2 matching over 11 bases. J lost 3 bases, V lost 3 bases, and 7 bases had no gene match. This CDR3 spans 16 amino acids. Germline assignment: CDR1 MGHRA and CDR2 YSYEKL. CDR3 bases: TGCGCCAGCAGCCAGGTAACTAGCGGGAGCTACTACGAGCAGTACTTC. It specifies CASSQVTSGSYYEQYF.

The chain is built from TRBV27 and TRBJ2-5; D possibly corresponds to TRBD1 (6 bases). This CDR3 contains 15 residues. Trimming removed 4 bases at V and 0 bases at J, with 12 bases between. CDR1 MNHEY and CDR2 SMNVEV come from the germline V gene (reference sequence). CDR3 DNA sequence: TGTGCCAGCAGTTCCGCCCGGGACAACCAAGAGACCCAGTACTTC. It specifies CASSSARDNQETQYF.

This clonotype was counted only a few times. V usage is TRBV7-9 and J usage is TRBJ2-1, with 11 bases lining up with TRBD2. The CDR3 runs to 14 residues. The germline V gene has CDR1 SEHNR and CDR2 FQNEAQ (reference sequence). Germline trimming cut 3 bases from V and 10 bases from J; bases unmatched to any gene: 5. CDR3 DNA sequence: TGTGCCAGCAGCTTGGAATTAGCGGGGGGGGAGCAGTTCTTC. Protein sequence: CASSLELAGGEQFF. Filled out from reference TRBV7-9 and TRBJ2-1, the complete variable domain reads DTGVSQNPRHKITKRGQNVTFRCDPISEHNRLYWYRQTLGQGPEFLTYFQNEAQLEKSRLLSDRFSAERPKGSFSTLEIQRTEQGDSAMYLCASSLELAGGEQFFGPGTRLTVL.

Only a few counts were recorded for this clonotype. The V call is TRBV9, the J call TRBJ2-3; the match to TRBD2 covers 9 bases. This CDR3 has 16 residues. Germline lookup yields CDR1 SGDLS and CDR2 YYNGEE. Germline trimming cut 3 bases from V and 3 bases from J; bases unmatched to any gene: 8. CDR3: CASSAKAGGATDTQYF. CDR3 bases: TGTGCCAGCAGCGCAAAAGCGGGAGGTGCGACAGATACGCAGTATTTT.

On this clonotype itself: Being one base from a much bigger clone, this may be a read error. V gene TRBV29-1 combines with J gene TRBJ2-7; D is ambiguous. The CDR3 consists of 12 residues. The ends were cut back, 7 bases at V and 3 bases at J, with 13 bases in the middle. Germline V gives CDR1 SQVTM, CDR2 ANQGSEA. The CDR3 bases are TGCAGCGCTGTGGGCAGCTTCTACGAGCAGTACTTC. This encodes CSAVGSFYEQYF.

J is TRBJ1-2 and V is TRBV6-6; D possibly corresponds to TRBD1 (5 bases). V was cut by 5 bases and J by 8 bases, with 15 bases left in between. The CDR3 is 13 amino acids. Germline assignment: CDR1 MNHNY and CDR2 SVGAGI (reference sequence). The DNA of the CDR3 is TGTGCCAGCAGTGACGGGGGGAGTGGCGGCTACACCTTC. Translation: CASSDGGSGGYTF.